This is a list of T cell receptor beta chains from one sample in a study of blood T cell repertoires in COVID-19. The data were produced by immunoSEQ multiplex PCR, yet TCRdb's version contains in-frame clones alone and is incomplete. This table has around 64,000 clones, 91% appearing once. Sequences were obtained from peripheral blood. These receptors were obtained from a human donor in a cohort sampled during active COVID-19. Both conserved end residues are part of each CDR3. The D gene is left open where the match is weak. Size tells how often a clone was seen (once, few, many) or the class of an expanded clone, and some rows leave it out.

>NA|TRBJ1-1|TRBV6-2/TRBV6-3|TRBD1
CASSYSGTGSSSGTEAFF
TGTGCCAGCAGTTACTCGGGGACAGGATCCTCCAGTGGCACTGAAGCTTTCTTT
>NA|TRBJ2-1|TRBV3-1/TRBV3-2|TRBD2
CASNRGGNYNEQFF
TGTGCCAGCAACCGGGGGGGAAATTACAATGAGCAGTTCTTC
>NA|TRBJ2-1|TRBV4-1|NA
CASSQDLVGGPYNEQFF
TGCGCCAGCAGCCAAGATCTTGTCGGGGGGCCTTACAATGAGCAGTTCTTC
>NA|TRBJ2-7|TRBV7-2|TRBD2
CASSFGGLAGTYEQYF
TGTGCCAGCAGCTTTGGGGGACTAGCGGGGACCTACGAGCAGTACTTC
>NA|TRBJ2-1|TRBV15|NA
CATSGGGGRYNEQFF
TGTGCCACCAGCGGTGGCGGGGGCCGATACAATGAGCAGTTCTTC
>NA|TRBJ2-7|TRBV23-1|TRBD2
CASSQVASGSGWYEQYF
TGCGCCAGCAGTCAGGTGGCTAGCGGGAGCGGTTGGTACGAGCAGTACTTC
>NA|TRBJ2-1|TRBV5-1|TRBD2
CASSRGTSGIGFDNEQFF
TGCGCCAGCAGCAGAGGGACTAGCGGGATCGGTTTTGACAATGAGCAGTTCTTC
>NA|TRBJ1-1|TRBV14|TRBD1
CASSQARGRGGAEAFF
TGTGCCAGCAGCCAAGCCAGGGGGCGGGGGGGCGCTGAAGCTTTCTTT
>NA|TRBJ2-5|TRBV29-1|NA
CSGLGAQETQYF
TGCAGCGGGCTGGGGGCACAAGAGACCCAGTACTTC
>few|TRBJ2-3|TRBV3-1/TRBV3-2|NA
CASRGLKGTDTQYF
TGTGCCAGCAGGGGACTGAAAGGCACAGATACGCAGTATTTT
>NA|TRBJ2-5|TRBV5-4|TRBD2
CASTGGLAVQETQYF
TGTGCCAGCACCGGGGGACTAGCGGTCCAAGAGACCCAGTACTTC
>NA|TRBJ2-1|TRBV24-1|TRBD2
CATSDLRPSGTEQFF
TGTGCCACCAGTGATTTGCGGCCTAGCGGGACCGAGCAGTTCTTC
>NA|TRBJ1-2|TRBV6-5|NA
CASSFTGILYGYTF
TGTGCCAGCAGTTTTACAGGGATACTCTATGGCTACACCTTC
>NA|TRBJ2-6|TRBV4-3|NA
CASSPGNSGANVLTF
TGCGCCAGCAGCCCGGGTAACTCTGGGGCCAACGTCCTGACTTTC
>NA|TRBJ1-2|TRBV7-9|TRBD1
CASSRRTGYSYTF
TGTGCCAGCAGCAGACGGACAGGTTATAGCTACACCTTC
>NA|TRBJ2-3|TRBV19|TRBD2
CASSKGRVGTDTQYF
TGTGCCAGTAGTAAAGGGAGGGTTGGCACAGATACGCAGTATTTT
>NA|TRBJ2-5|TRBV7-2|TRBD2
CASSPRLAGNQETQYF
TGTGCCAGCAGCCCGAGACTAGCGGGGAACCAAGAGACCCAGTACTTC
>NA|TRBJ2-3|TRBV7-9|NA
CASMLTSTDTQYF
TGTGCCAGCATGCTCACTAGCACAGATACGCAGTATTTT
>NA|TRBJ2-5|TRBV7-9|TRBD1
CALFTTGGGETQYF
TGTGCCCTATTTACAACAGGGGGCGGTGAGACCCAGTACTTC
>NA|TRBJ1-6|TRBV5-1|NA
CASSFGELSYNSPLHF
TGCGCCAGCAGCTTCGGGGAGCTCTCCTATAATTCACCCCTCCACTTT
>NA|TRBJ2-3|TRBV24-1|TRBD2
CATSETSGSIDTQYF
TGTGCCACCAGTGAGACTAGCGGGAGCATAGATACGCAGTATTTT
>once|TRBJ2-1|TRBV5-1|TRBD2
CASHSYSGNNEQFF
TGCGCCAGCCACTCTTATAGCGGGAACAATGAGCAGTTCTTC
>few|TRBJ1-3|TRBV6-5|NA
CASSYTRTDPGNTIYF
TGTGCCAGCAGTTACACCAGGACAGACCCTGGAAACACCATATATTTT
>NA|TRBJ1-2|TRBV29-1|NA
CSVSPDSRGYTF
TGCAGCGTTTCCCCGGACAGTCGGGGCTACACCTTC
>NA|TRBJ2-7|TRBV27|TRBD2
CASSPDSGRAYEQYF
TGTGCCAGCAGCCCCGATAGCGGGAGGGCCTACGAGCAGTACTTC
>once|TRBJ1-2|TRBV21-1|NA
CASSKPLGQGPNYGYTF
TGTGCCAGCAGCAAACCCTTAGGACAGGGGCCAAACTATGGCTACACCTTC
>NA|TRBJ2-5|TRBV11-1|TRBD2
CASSQGLAGDQETQYF
TGTGCCAGCAGCCAGGGACTAGCGGGGGACCAAGAGACCCAGTACTTC
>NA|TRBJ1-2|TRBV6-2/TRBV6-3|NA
CASSYVPGSAPYGYTF
TGTGCCAGCAGTTACGTCCCGGGGTCCGCCCCCTATGGCTACACCTTC
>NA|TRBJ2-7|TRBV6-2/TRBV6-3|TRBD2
CASSYRGLASYEQYF
TGTGCCAGCAGTTACAGGGGACTAGCGTCCTACGAGCAGTACTTC
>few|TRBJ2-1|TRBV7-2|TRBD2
CASRRTSGGYNEQFF
TGTGCCAGCAGGCGGACTAGCGGGGGGTACAATGAGCAGTTCTTC
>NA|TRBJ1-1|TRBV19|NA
CASSIQGNTEAFF
TGTGCCAGTAGTATACAGGGAAACACTGAAGCTTTCTTT
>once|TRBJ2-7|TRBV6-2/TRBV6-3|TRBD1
CASSFFPGTGLGYEQYF
TGTGCCAGCAGTTTCTTTCCCGGGACAGGGTTGGGCTACGAGCAGTACTTC
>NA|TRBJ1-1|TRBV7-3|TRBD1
CASSRDRGRTEAFF
TGTGCCAGCAGCCGGGACAGGGGGCGCACTGAAGCTTTCTTT
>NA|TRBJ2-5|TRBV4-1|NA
CASSQDSLGGATKTQYF
TGCGCCAGCAGCCAAGATAGTCTAGGAGGAGCCACGAAGACCCAGTACTTC
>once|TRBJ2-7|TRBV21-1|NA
CASSKVAVSYEQYF
TGTGCCAGCAGCAAAGTCGCAGTCTCCTACGAGCAGTACTTC
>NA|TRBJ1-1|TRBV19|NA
CASPPRSTGYWTEAFF
TGTGCCAGTCCTCCTCGGAGCACAGGATATTGGACTGAAGCTTTCTTT
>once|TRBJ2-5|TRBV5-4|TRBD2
CASSLKLAGAATETQYF
TGTGCCAGCAGCTTGAAACTAGCGGGGGCTGCTACCGAGACCCAGTACTTC
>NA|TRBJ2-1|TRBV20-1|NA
CSASLGAGDLPEQFF
TGCAGTGCTAGTCTTGGTGCAGGCGACCTGCCAGAGCAGTTCTTC
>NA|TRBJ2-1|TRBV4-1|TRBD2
CASSLQGTSGGSNEQFF
TGCGCCAGCAGCTTGCAAGGGACTAGCGGGGGGTCAAATGAGCAGTTCTTC
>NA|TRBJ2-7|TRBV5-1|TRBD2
CASSFVAGGRYEQYF
TGCGCCAGCAGCTTTGTAGCGGGAGGCCGCTACGAGCAGTACTTC
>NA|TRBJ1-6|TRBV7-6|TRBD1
CASSSNRDRGLALHF
TGTGCCAGCAGCTCAAACCGGGACAGGGGACTGGCCCTCCACTTT
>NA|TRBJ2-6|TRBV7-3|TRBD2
CASSLMPSGSTGANVLTF
TGTGCCAGCAGCTTAATGCCTAGCGGGAGTACTGGGGCCAACGTCCTGACTTTC
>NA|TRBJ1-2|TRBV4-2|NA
CASSPGTDGYGYTF
TGTGCCAGCAGCCCCGGGACTGACGGCTATGGCTACACCTTC
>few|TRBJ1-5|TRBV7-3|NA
CASSLQGNQPQHF
TGTGCCAGCAGCTTACAGGGCAATCAGCCCCAGCATTTT
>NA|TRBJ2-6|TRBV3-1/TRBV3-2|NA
CASSRGNAGANVLTF
TGTGCCAGCAGTAGGGGAAACGCTGGGGCCAACGTCCTGACTTTC
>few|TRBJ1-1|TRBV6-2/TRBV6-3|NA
CASSSNRLSNTEAFF
TGTGCCAGCAGTTCCAACAGGTTATCGAACACTGAAGCTTTCTTT
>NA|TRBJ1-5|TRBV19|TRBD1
CASSDRDGNQPQHF
TGTGCCAGTAGTGACAGGGATGGCAATCAGCCCCAGCATTTT
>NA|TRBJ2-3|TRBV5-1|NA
CASRQDTQYF
TGCGCCAGCCGCCAGGATACGCAGTATTTT
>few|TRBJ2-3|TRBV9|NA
CASSGGGFSTDTQYF
TGTGCCAGCAGCGGGGGGGGCTTTAGCACAGATACGCAGTATTTT
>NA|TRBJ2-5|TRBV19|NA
CATSPGGVGTQYF
TGTGCCACCTCCCCGGGGGGCGTTGGGACCCAGTACTTC
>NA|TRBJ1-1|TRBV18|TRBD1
CASSPPNTGGMGTEAFF
TGTGCCAGCTCACCACCGAATACAGGGGGCATGGGCACTGAAGCTTTCTTT
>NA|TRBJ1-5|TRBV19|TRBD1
CASISQGASNQPQHF
TGTGCCAGTATCTCACAGGGGGCGTCTAACCAGCCCCAGCATTTT
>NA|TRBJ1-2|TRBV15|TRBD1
CATSADRVGGYTF
TGTGCCACCAGCGCCGACAGGGTAGGTGGCTACACCTTC
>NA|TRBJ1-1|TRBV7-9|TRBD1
CASSTGGRTEAFF
TGTGCCAGCAGCACAGGGGGTCGCACTGAAGCTTTCTTT
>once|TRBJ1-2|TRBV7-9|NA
CASSPNNYGYTF
TGTGCCAGCAGCCCTAATAACTATGGCTACACCTTC
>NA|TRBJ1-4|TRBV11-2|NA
CASSLGGRATNEKLFF
TGTGCCAGCAGCTTAGGGGGCAGGGCAACTAATGAAAAACTGTTTTTT